The rows below give T cell receptor beta chains drawn from one sample of a study of cytomegalovirus exposure and HLA in healthy donors. Only in-frame clones appear in the TCRdb table, and some are missing; sequencing was by immunoSEQ multiplex PCR. The table has about 130,000 clones, 80% seen once. Material: PBMCs. The receptors derive from a man aged 30-40 years in good health. Each CDR3 is given with its conserved first and last residue. A D gene is named only where the DNA matches it firmly. Where a row states a size, it is once, few, many or the class of an expanded clone; other rows omit it.

v_gene	abundance	j_gene	d_gene	CDR3nt	CDR3aa
TRBV28	.	TRBJ2-7	TRBD1	TGTGCCAGCAGTCCTAACAGGGGGGCCTACGAGCAGTACTTC	CASSPNRGAYEQYF
TRBV5-4	.	TRBJ2-5	.	TGTGCCAGCAGCTTACAGGGTTCGGCAGGAGAGACCCAGTACTTC	CASSLQGSAGETQYF
TRBV7-2	.	TRBJ2-1	TRBD2	TGTGCCAGCAGCTTCGATTCTAGCGGGCTGTTCTTC	CASSFDSSGLFF
TRBV29-1	.	TRBJ2-3	.	TGCAGCGTTGACGGGGGGCGAGAGGCCAGCACAGATACGCAGTATTTT	CSVDGGREASTDTQYF
TRBV5-8	.	TRBJ2-1	TRBD2	TGTGCCAGCAGCCCCCGGGACTACCAGAACAATGAGCAGTTCTTC	CASSPRDYQNNEQFF
TRBV5-8	once	TRBJ2-4	.	TGTGCCAGCAGCTTGCGGTCTAGCATCATAGCCAAAAACATTCAGTACTTT	CASSLRSSIIAKNIQYF
TRBV13	.	TRBJ2-3	.	TGTGCCAGCAGCTTAGCGGGAGCCGGCACAGATACGCAGTATTTT	CASSLAGAGTDTQYF
TRBV18	.	TRBJ1-1	.	TGTGCCAGCTCACCAATACCTTCATTCGACTCTGAAGCTTTCTTT	CASSPIPSFDSEAFF
TRBV16	.	TRBJ1-1	TRBD1	TGTGCCAGCAGCCGACAGGGGAACACTGAAGCTTTCTTT	CASSRQGNTEAFF
TRBV6-5	.	TRBJ2-1	TRBD2	TGTGCCAGCAGCAGGACTAGCGGGAGGGTCGAGCAGTTCTTC	CASSRTSGRVEQFF
TRBV7-2	.	TRBJ2-1	.	TGTGCCAGCAGCCCGTACAGGGCTGAGCAGTTCTTC	CASSPYRAEQFF
TRBV7-3	.	TRBJ2-2	.	TGTGCCAGCAGCTTAAGATTGGGCGGGACGACGAACACCGGGGAGCTGTTTTTT	CASSLRLGGTTNTGELFF
TRBV7-9	.	TRBJ2-1	.	TGTTCCAGCAGCATTCTAGGGAGCAATGAGCAGTTCTTC	CSSSILGSNEQFF
TRBV9	.	TRBJ1-3	TRBD1	TGTGCCAGCAGCGGGGGACAGGGATCTGGAAACACCATATATTTT	CASSGGQGSGNTIYF
TRBV4-3	once	TRBJ2-3	TRBD2	TGCGCCAGCAGCCAAGATTACCAGCGGGGAGACACAGATACGCAGTATTTT	CASSQDYQRGDTDTQYF
TRBV7-2	few	TRBJ1-2	TRBD1	TGTGCCAGCAGCCAAGACAGGGAGATGTCCTATGGCTACACCTTC	CASSQDREMSYGYTF
TRBV28	.	TRBJ2-1	TRBD2	TGTGCCAGCAGTTCCGGGACTAGCGGGAGAAATGAGCAGTTCTTC	CASSSGTSGRNEQFF
TRBV4-1	once	TRBJ1-3	.	TGCGCCAGCAGCCAAGCGGCAGGCATACCCTCTGGAAACACCATATATTTT	CASSQAAGIPSGNTIYF
TRBV7-3	few	TRBJ1-1	TRBD1	TGTGCCAGCAGCAGACAGGGACCGAACACTGAAGCTTTCTTT	CASSRQGPNTEAFF
TRBV27	.	TRBJ2-7	TRBD2	TGTGCCAGCAGGGGTGGTAGCGGGAGGCGCCACGAGCAGTACTTC	CASRGGSGRRHEQYF
TRBV5-4	.	TRBJ2-7	TRBD2	TGTGCCAGCAGCTTCGCGACTAGCGGGCCCTACGAGCAGTACTTC	CASSFATSGPYEQYF
TRBV29-1	.	TRBJ2-7	.	TGCAGCGTTGACGACCGCGGCGAGCAGTACTTC	CSVDDRGEQYF
TRBV7-9	few	TRBJ2-3	.	TGTGCCAGCAGCTTCTTCGTCGGGCGGGGCACAGATACGCAGTATTTT	CASSFFVGRGTDTQYF
TRBV2	.	TRBJ1-5	TRBD1	TGTGCCAGCAGTCCCTCGGGACAGGGTCGTCAGCCCCAGCATTTT	CASSPSGQGRQPQHF
TRBV12-5	few	TRBJ2-7	TRBD1	TGTGCTAGTGGTTTGGTACTGGTCGGACAGGGACACTACGAGCAGTACTTC	CASGLVLVGQGHYEQYF
TRBV19	.	TRBJ1-2	.	TGTGCCAGTAGTAAGGAAAGGGGTAACTATGGCTACACCTTC	CASSKERGNYGYTF
TRBV18	.	TRBJ2-7	TRBD2	TGTGCCAGCTCACCAGGGGGACTAGAGGGCGAGCAGTACTTC	CASSPGGLEGEQYF
TRBV23-1	.	TRBJ2-3	.	TGCGCCAGCAGTCCCTGTGGAGGGGCTCCAGATACGCAGTATTTT	CASSPCGGAPDTQYF
TRBV27	.	TRBJ2-1	TRBD2	TGTGCCAGCAGTGTTAGCGGGACCTACAATGAGCAGTTCTTC	CASSVSGTYNEQFF
TRBV4-2	.	TRBJ2-2	TRBD1	TGTGCCAGCAGCCGACGCCCGACAGGGGGCATTACCGGGGAGCTGTTTTTT	CASSRRPTGGITGELFF
TRBV7-9	.	TRBJ2-3	.	TGTGCCAGCTTAAGGCCGGGAGATACGCAGTATTTT	CASLRPGDTQYF
TRBV7-9	.	TRBJ1-1	TRBD1	TGTGCCAGCAGCCGCGGACAGGGTGAGCGGAACACTGAAGCTTTCTTT	CASSRGQGERNTEAFF
TRBV7-7	once	TRBJ2-1	TRBD2	TGTGCTAGCAGCTCACTAGCGGGAGGGTACAATGAGCAGTTCTTC	CASSSLAGGYNEQFF
TRBV27	few	TRBJ1-6	.	TGTGCCAGCAGTATAGACAGTAATTCACCCCTCCACTTT	CASSIDSNSPLHF
TRBV11-2	once	TRBJ2-1	.	TGTGCCAGCAGCTTAGGGGCGAGCTCCTACAATGAGCAGTTCTTC	CASSLGASSYNEQFF
TRBV27	.	TRBJ2-2	TRBD2	TGTGCCAGCAGTGTGGGACTAGCGGGGTACACCGGGGAGCTGTTTTTT	CASSVGLAGYTGELFF
TRBV5-1	.	TRBJ2-7	TRBD1	TGCGCCAGCAGACCCGGACAGGGGGCCTACGAGCAGTACTTC	CASRPGQGAYEQYF
TRBV4-1	.	TRBJ2-3	TRBD2	TGCGCCAGCAGCCAAGAGGGGCGGGGGGTCACAGATACGCAGTATTTT	CASSQEGRGVTDTQYF
TRBV5-5	.	TRBJ2-7	.	TGTGCCAGCACCCGGCGGGATGGAACCTACGAGCAGTACTTC	CASTRRDGTYEQYF
TRBV13	.	TRBJ2-7	TRBD2	TGTGCCAGCAGCCCCTCTAGCGGAACTAACGACGAGCAGTACTTC	CASSPSSGTNDEQYF
TRBV5-1	.	TRBJ1-1	.	TGCGCCAGCAGCCCCCAACAGGGACGCACTGAAGCTTTCTTT	CASSPQQGRTEAFF
TRBV28	.	TRBJ1-2	.	TGTGCCAGCAGTTTCCCCCTGAGGGCAGCCTCGGGCTACACCTTC	CASSFPLRAASGYTF
TRBV5-5	.	TRBJ1-1	.	TGTGCCAGCAGCGTTGATGCTGACTTGAACACTGAAGCTTTCTTT	CASSVDADLNTEAFF
TRBV7-2	once	TRBJ2-3	TRBD2	TGTGCCAGCAGCTTATTGCCAGCGGGAGTAGATACGCAGTATTTT	CASSLLPAGVDTQYF
TRBV28	.	TRBJ1-2	.	TGTGCCAGCAGTTCGAACTATGGCTACACCTTC	CASSSNYGYTF
TRBV28	.	TRBJ2-7	TRBD1	TGTGCCAGCAGGTCCGGGACAGGGGGCGGCGAGCAGTACTTC	CASRSGTGGGEQYF
TRBV5-4	few	TRBJ1-6	.	TGTGCCAGCAGCTTGGCCCGCGGGGCTGGGGATTCACCCCTCCACTTT	CASSLARGAGDSPLHF
TRBV7-8	.	TRBJ2-1	TRBD2	TGTGCCAGCAGCACCGGACTAGCGGGAGGCGACAATGAGCAGTTCTTC	CASSTGLAGGDNEQFF
TRBV18	.	TRBJ1-2	TRBD1	TGTGCCAGCTCACCACTCACAGGGGACTATGGCTACACCTTC	CASSPLTGDYGYTF
TRBV2	once	TRBJ2-6	.	TGTGCCAGCAGTGATAGAGGGTCTGGGGCCAACGTCCTGACTTTC	CASSDRGSGANVLTF